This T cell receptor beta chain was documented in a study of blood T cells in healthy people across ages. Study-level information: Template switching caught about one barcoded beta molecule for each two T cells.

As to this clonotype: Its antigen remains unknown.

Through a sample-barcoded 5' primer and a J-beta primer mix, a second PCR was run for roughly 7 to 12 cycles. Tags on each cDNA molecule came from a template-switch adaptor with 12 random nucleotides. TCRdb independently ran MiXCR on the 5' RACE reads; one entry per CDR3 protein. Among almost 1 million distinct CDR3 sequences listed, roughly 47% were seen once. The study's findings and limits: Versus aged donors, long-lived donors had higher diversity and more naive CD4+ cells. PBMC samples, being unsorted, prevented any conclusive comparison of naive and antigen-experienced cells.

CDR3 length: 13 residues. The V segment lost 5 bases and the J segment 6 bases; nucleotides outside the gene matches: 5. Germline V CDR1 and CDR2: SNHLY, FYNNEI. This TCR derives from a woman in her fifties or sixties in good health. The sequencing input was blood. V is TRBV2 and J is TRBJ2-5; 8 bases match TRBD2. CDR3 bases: TGTGCCAGCAGTAGGTCTAGCGGGCAGACCCAGTACTTC. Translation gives CASSRSSGQTQYF.